Below are 7 T cell receptor beta chains sequenced from a single sample in a study of cytomegalovirus exposure and HLA in healthy donors. 13 Jbeta primers and 60 Vbeta primers were used for the PCR. TCRdb's table, derived via immunoSEQ multiplex PCR, lists solely in-frame clones and lacks some. The table shows fewer than 200,000 clones, with approximately 82% occurring only once. The sample consisted of PBMCs. The origin of the receptors is a male donor in good health and CMV-seronegative.

This clone was seen only a few times. The rearrangement uses TRBV5-1 and TRBJ1-4, with 9 bases lining up with TRBD1. There are 14 residues in the CDR3. Trimming cost V 3 bases and J 5 bases; bases outside gene matches: 2. CDR1 SGHRS and CDR2 YFSETQ come from the germline V gene. The CDR3 sequence: CASSSTGGNEKLFF. The CDR3 DNA follows: TGCGCCAGCAGCTCGACAGGGGGGAATGAAAAACTGTTTTTT.

This chain joins TRBV29-1 and TRBJ2-6; a possible D gene is TRBD1 (6 bases). This CDR3 spans 15 amino acids. V lost 4 bases to trimming and J lost 2 bases, with 12 bases between them. Germline lookup yields CDR1 SQVTM and CDR2 ANQGSEA. The CDR3 DNA reads TGCAGCGTTGCTAAACAGGGAACTGGGGCCAACGTCCTGACTTTC. Protein sequence: CSVAKQGTGANVLTF.

The CDR3 region is CASSIWTDQETQYF. As DNA, the CDR3 is TGTGCCAGTAGTATTTGGACAGATCAAGAGACCCAGTACTTC. The J gene is TRBJ2-5, the V gene TRBV19, with a tentative D call TRBD1 (6 bases). The CDR3 length is 14 residues. Germline V gives CDR1 LNHDA, CDR2 SQIVND (reference sequence). The V end lost 3 bases, the J end lost 2 bases, and 10 bases lay between the germline ends.

This clone has only one observation. This chain connects TRBV6-5 to TRBJ2-7; 8 positions match TRBD1. V lost 2 bases, J lost 1 base, and 1 base stayed unmatched. This CDR3 spans 14 amino acids. Germline loops: CDR1 MNHEY, CDR2 SVGAGI. This CDR3 is CASSYDRGSYEQYF. The CDR3 region has the DNA TGTGCCAGCAGTTACGACAGGGGATCCTACGAGCAGTACTTC.

The rearrangement links TRBV6-5 to TRBJ1-4; D might be TRBD1 (5 bases). Germline V gives CDR1 MNHEY, CDR2 SVGAGI. The V end was cut by 5 bases, the J end by 5 bases, with 9 bases between. The CDR3 has 13 amino acids. CDR3 nucleotide sequence: TGTGCCAGCAGTCAGGGTGGGAATGAAAAACTGTTTTTT. Its protein is CASSQGGNEKLFF.

The chain uses TRBV19 and TRBJ2-2; D possibly corresponds to TRBD2 (6 bases). This CDR3 spans 16 amino acids. From germline, CDR1 is LNHDA and CDR2 SQIVND (reference sequence). Trimming stripped 6 bases from V and 2 bases from J, with 16 bases between. CDR3 DNA: TGTGCCAGTAGGCCACATCTAGCGACCAACACCGGGGAGCTGTTTTTT. It is translated as CASRPHLATNTGELFF.

The genes are TRBV5-1 and TRBJ2-1, with 11 bases lining up with TRBD2. The trim removed 1 base at V and 0 bases at J, leaving 0 bases unmatched. The CDR3 is 16 amino acids. Germline CDR1 is SGHRS and CDR2 is YFSETQ. The CDR3 DNA reads TGCGCCAGCAGCTTGACTAGCGGGAGCTCCTACAATGAGCAGTTCTTC. It yields the protein CASSLTSGSSYNEQFF.